The T cell receptor beta chain under discussion was sequenced for a study of PD-1 blockade in classical Hodgkin lymphoma. Clones were read by immunoSEQ multiplex PCR, and TCRdb kept only the in-frame ones, dropping some. The sample lists approximately 37,000 clones, over 75% seen once, with 10% to 15% in the top ten. Relapses following autologous stem cell transplantation were seen in all patients, with brentuximab vedotin exposure varying. Germline assignment: CDR1 SGHRS and CDR2 YFSETQ. Trimming left V 0 bases short and J 10 bases short, with 16 bases between. The length of the CDR3 is 14 residues.

This clonotype originated in a human donor with classical Hodgkin lymphoma. This material consisted of peripheral blood mononuclear cells (PBMCs), taken at baseline. This chain links TRBV5-1 with TRBJ1-1; D is unresolved. CDR3 amino acids: CASSLENLGQRAFF. Written as DNA, the CDR3 is TGCGCCAGCAGCTTGGAGAACCTGGGCCAGAGAGCTTTCTTT.